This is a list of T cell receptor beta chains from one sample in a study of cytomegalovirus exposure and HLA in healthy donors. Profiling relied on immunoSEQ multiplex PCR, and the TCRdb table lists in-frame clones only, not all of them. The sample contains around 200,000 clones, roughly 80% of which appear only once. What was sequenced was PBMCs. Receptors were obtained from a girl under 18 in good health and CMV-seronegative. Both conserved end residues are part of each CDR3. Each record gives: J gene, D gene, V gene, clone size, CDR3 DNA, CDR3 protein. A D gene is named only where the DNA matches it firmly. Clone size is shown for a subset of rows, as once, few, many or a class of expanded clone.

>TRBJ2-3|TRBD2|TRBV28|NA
TGTGCCATCAGGGGCCTAGCGGGGCACACAGATACGCAGTATTTT
CAIRGLAGHTDTQYF
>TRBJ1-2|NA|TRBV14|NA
TGTGCCAGCAGCCGTACAGGCACCAGCTATGGCTACACCTTC
CASSRTGTSYGYTF
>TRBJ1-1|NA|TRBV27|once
TGTGCCAGCAGTTTATCGATGGGTTCGGGCACTGAAGCTTTCTTT
CASSLSMGSGTEAFF
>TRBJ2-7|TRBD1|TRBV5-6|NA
TGTGCCAGCAGCCCGACAGGGGGACGAACCTACGAGCAGTACTTC
CASSPTGGRTYEQYF
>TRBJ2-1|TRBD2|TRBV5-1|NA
TGCGCCAGCAGCCACCGGACTAGCGGGAGGAACAATGAGCAGTTCTTC
CASSHRTSGRNNEQFF
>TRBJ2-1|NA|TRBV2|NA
TGTGCCAGCAGTGAAGGGAACCTAAGACAGTGGAGCTCCTACAATGAGCAGTTCTTC
CASSEGNLRQWSSYNEQFF
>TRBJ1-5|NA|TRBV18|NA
TGTGCCAGCTCACCAGTCTTCCGGAGGGCGCGGGATCAGCCCCAGCATTTT
CASSPVFRRARDQPQHF
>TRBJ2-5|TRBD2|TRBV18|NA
TGTGCCAGCTCACTCCCCCGGGGTAGCGGGGGACAAGAGACCCAGTACTTC
CASSLPRGSGGQETQYF
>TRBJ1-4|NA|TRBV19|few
TGTGCCAGTAGCACACAGGGAGAAAAACTGTTTTTT
CASSTQGEKLFF
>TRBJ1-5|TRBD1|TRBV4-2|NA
TGTGCCAGCAGCCAGTTACAGGGGGCGCAAGGGGGGGATAGCAATCAGCCCCAGCATTTT
CASSQLQGAQGGDSNQPQHF
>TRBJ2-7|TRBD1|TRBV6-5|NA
TGTGCCAGCAGTTACTTTACAGGGGCCGAGCAGTACTTC
CASSYFTGAEQYF
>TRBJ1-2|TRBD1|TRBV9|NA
TGTGCCAGCAGCCCCTGGACAGGGGGTGGAGTGTATGGCTACACCTTC
CASSPWTGGGVYGYTF
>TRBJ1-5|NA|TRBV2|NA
TGTGCCAGCAGCAAGACAGATGCAAAAAATCAGCCCCAGCATTTT
CASSKTDAKNQPQHF
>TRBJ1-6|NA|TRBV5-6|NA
TGTGCCAGCAGCTTGAGGAGGTACCGGGATAATTCACCCCTCCACTTT
CASSLRRYRDNSPLHF
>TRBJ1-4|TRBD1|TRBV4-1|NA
TGCGCCAGCAGCCAGACAGGGCCGGAAGGAAAACTGTTTTTT
CASSQTGPEGKLFF
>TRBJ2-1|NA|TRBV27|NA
TGTGCCAGCAGTCGGTCGGGTTCCTACAATGAGCAGTTCTTC
CASSRSGSYNEQFF
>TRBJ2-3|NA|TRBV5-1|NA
TGCGCCAGCAGCTTGGACAGGGCAGAGAATGCAGATACGCAGTATTTT
CASSLDRAENADTQYF
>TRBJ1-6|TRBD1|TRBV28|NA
TGTGCCAGCAGTTTGGCGACAGGGGTTTCACCCCTCCACTTT
CASSLATGVSPLHF
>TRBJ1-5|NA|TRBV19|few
TGTGCCAGTAATGAGATGAACACCCAGGGGCCCCAGCATTTT
CASNEMNTQGPQHF
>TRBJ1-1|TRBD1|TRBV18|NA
TGTGCCAGCTCACCTCCCACGGGACAGGGACCGAACACTGAAGCTTTCTTT
CASSPPTGQGPNTEAFF
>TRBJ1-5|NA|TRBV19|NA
TGTGCCAGTAGCTTTTCCCACATGGAGGAGATCCCCAATCAGCCCCAGCATTTT
CASSFSHMEEIPNQPQHF
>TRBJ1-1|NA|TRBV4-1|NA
TGCGCCAGCAGCCAACGCAGGGCGGCTGAAGCTTTCTTT
CASSQRRAAEAFF
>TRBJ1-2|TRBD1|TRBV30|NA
TGTGCCTGGATGGACAGGGATTTGGTAGCGTATGGCTACACCTTC
CAWMDRDLVAYGYTF
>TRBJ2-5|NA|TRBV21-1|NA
TGTGCCAGCAGCAAAGGATCTGACAGGGATGGTGGAGAGACCCAGTACTTC
CASSKGSDRDGGETQYF
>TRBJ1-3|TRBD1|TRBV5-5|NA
TGTGCCAGCAGCTCCCAGACAGGGTTGGCTGGAAACACCATATATTTT
CASSSQTGLAGNTIYF
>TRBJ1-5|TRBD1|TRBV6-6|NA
TGTGCCAGTGCCGGACAGGGGGCTTATCAGCCCCAGCATTTT
CASAGQGAYQPQHF
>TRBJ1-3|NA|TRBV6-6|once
TGTGCCAGCAGTTACTCGTCGGTGAACTCTGGAAACACCATATATTTT
CASSYSSVNSGNTIYF
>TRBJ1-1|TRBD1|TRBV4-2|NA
TGTGCCAGCAGCCCCCTGACAGGGGCCGGCACTGAAGCTTTCTTT
CASSPLTGAGTEAFF
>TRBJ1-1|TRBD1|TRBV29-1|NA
TGCAGCGGTTCCGGGACAGGGAACACTGAAGCTTTCTTT
CSGSGTGNTEAFF
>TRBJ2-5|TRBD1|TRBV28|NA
TGTGCCAGCTGGAGGGGGGGGACAGGGGGCAGAGAGCAGTACTTC
CASWRGGTGGREQYF
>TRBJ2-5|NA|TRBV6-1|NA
TGTGCCAGCAGTGAAGAAACTTGGGCCAGGGAGACCCAGTACTTC
CASSEETWARETQYF
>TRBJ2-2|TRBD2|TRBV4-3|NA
TGCGCCAGCAGCCAGAGCGGGGGGGCTCTCTTTAGAACCGGGGAGCTGTTTTTT
CASSQSGGALFRTGELFF
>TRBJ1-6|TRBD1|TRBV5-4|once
TGTGCCAGCAGCTTGGCGGGGACAGTAGCTAATTCACCCCTCCACTTT
CASSLAGTVANSPLHF
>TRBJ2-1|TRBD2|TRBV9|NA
TGTGCCAGCAGCCCGCCCGGGACTACTAAGTCAAATGAGCAGTTCTTC
CASSPPGTTKSNEQFF
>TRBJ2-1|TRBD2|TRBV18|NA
TGTGCCAGCTCACCTGGGACTAGCGGGACCAATGAGCAGTTCTTC
CASSPGTSGTNEQFF
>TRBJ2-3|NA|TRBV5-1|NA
TGCGCCAGCAGCTTGGGGCGGGACCCCACAGATACGCAGTATTTT
CASSLGRDPTDTQYF
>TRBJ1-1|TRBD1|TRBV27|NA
TGTGCCAGCCGGGACAGGAACACTGAAGCTTTCTTT
CASRDRNTEAFF
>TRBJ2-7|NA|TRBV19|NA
TGTGCCAGTAGTAATCCCATCGGGGGGATGGGACACTCCTACGAGCAGTACTTC
CASSNPIGGMGHSYEQYF
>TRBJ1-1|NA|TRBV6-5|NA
TGTGCCAGCAGACTACAGGGAGAGATGAACACTGAAGCTTTCTTT
CASRLQGEMNTEAFF
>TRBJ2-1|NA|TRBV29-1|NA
TGCAGCGTTAATACAGGGAGCTCCTACAATGAGCAGTTCTTC
CSVNTGSSYNEQFF
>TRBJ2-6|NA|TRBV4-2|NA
TGTGCCAGCAGCCTTTACAACTCTGGGGCCAACGTCCTGACTTTC
CASSLYNSGANVLTF
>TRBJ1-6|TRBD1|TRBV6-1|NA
TGTGCCAGCAGTGCTAGACCAGGGGGCCCTCTTTCGTCTGGGAATTCACCCCTCCACTTT
CASSARPGGPLSSGNSPLHF
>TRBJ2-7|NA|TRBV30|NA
TGTGCCTGGAGTGTCCCCGCGGAAGAGCAGTACTTC
CAWSVPAEEQYF
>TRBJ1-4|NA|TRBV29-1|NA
TGCAGCGTCCAGGGCTTGAATGAAAAACTGTTTTTT
CSVQGLNEKLFF
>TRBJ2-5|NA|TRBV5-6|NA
TGTGCCAGCAGCCCGCTGGGGGGGGGCAAACAAGAGACCCAGTACTTC
CASSPLGGGKQETQYF
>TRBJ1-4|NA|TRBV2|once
TGTGCCAGCAGTGTCAACTCGTATGTCGAAAAACTGTTTTTT
CASSVNSYVEKLFF
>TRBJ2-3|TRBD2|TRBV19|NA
TGTGCCAGTAGCTCGACTAGCGGAAGCACAGATACGCAGTATTTT
CASSSTSGSTDTQYF
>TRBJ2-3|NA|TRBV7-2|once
TGTGCCAGCAGCTTACCTCTCCACTGGCGGGGCCCTTTTTCGTTCGGGCATTTT
CASSLPLHWRGPFSFGHF
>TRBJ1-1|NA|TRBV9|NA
TGTGCCAGCAGCCCTATGGACACCCTGAACACTGAAGCTTTCTTT
CASSPMDTLNTEAFF
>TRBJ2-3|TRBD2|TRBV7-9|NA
TGTGCCAGCAGGTTTGCGGGGGGGAGGACAGATACGCAGTATTTT
CASRFAGGRTDTQYF
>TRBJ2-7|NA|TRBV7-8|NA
TGTGCCAGCAGCTATGCGGCTGGCGCTACCTACGAGCAGTACTTC
CASSYAAGATYEQYF
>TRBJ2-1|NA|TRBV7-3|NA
TGTGCCAGCAGCTTAAATCCTGGCGGGGATTCCTACAATGAGCAGTTCTTC
CASSLNPGGDSYNEQFF
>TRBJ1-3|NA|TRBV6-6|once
TGTGCCAGCAGGGACGGCGGGGGCGCCGGAAACACCATATATTTT
CASRDGGGAGNTIYF